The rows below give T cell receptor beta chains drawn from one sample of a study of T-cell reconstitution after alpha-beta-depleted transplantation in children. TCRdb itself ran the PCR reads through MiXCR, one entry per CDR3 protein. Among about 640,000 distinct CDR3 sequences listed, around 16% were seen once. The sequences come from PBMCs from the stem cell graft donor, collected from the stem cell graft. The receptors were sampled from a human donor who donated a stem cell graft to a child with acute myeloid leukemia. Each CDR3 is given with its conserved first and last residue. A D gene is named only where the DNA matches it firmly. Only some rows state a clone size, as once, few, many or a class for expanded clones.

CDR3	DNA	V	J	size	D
CSAPRTDLNTEAFF	TGCAGTGCACCAAGGACAGACTTGAACACTGAAGCTTTCTTT	TRBV20-1	TRBJ1-1	few	NA
CASSLDYGTGQETQYF	TGTGCCAGCAGCTTGGACTATGGGACAGGGCAAGAGACCCAGTACTTC	TRBV5-6	TRBJ2-5	many	TRBD1
CSAFPGADTQYF	TGCAGTGCATTCCCCGGGGCAGATACTCAGTATTTT	TRBV20-1	TRBJ2-3	NA	NA
CASSIRGHLSGNTIYF	TGTGCCAGCAGCATACGAGGACACCTCTCTGGAAACACCATATATTTT	TRBV7-2	TRBJ1-3	few	NA
CASSRDTLGQGGGYTF	TGTGCCAGCAGCCGCGACACATTGGGACAGGGAGGTGGCTACACCTTC	TRBV7-2	TRBJ1-2	NA	TRBD1
CASSLGGQAKNIQYF	TGTGCCAGCAGCTTGGGGGGACAGGCCAAAAACATTCAGTACTTC	TRBV11-2	TRBJ2-4	NA	NA
CASSFSGPTEAFF	TGTGCCAGCAGTTTTTCGGGACCAACTGAAGCTTTCTTT	TRBV6-6	TRBJ1-1	few	NA
CASRETDVNTEAFF	TGTGCCAGCAGGGAGACTGATGTGAACACTGAAGCTTTCTTT	TRBV6-1	TRBJ1-1	many	NA
CASSPLGRLRDEKLFF	TGCGCCAGCAGCCCGTTGGGACGCTTACGGGATGAAAAACTGTTTTTT	TRBV5-1	TRBJ1-4	few	NA
CASSLAVGSNTEAFF	TGTGCCAGCAGCTTAGCGGTCGGCAGCAACACTGAAGCTTTCTTT	TRBV7-9	TRBJ1-1	NA	NA
CATSRRQGFSYEQYF	TGTGCCACCAGCCGTAGACAGGGCTTTTCCTACGAGCAGTACTTC	TRBV15	TRBJ2-7	many	TRBD1
CASSLMGGLNTEAFF	TGTGCCAGCAGCTTAATGGGGGGCCTAAACACTGAAGCTTTCTTT	TRBV7-9	TRBJ1-1	many	NA
CASSPPDGPQETQYF	TGTGCCAGCAGCCCCCCCGACGGACCACAAGAGACCCAGTACTTC	TRBV7-9	TRBJ2-5	few	NA
CSARRGRESQYF	TGCAGTGCTCGCAGGGGGCGAGAGAGCCAGTACTTC	TRBV20-1	TRBJ2-5	NA	TRBD1
CASSLYEGTGANVLTF	TGTGCCAGCAGCTTGTATGAGGGTACTGGGGCCAACGTCCTGACTTTC	TRBV5-5	TRBJ2-6	few	NA
CASSSDIYYEQYF	TGTGCCAGCAGTTCGGACATTTACTACGAGCAGTACTTC	TRBV7-2	TRBJ2-7	few	NA
CASSVQENTEAFF	TGTGCCAGCAGCGTACAGGAGAACACTGAAGCTTTCTTT	TRBV7-8	TRBJ1-1	many	NA
CASSLGQPFEAFF	TGCGCCAGCAGCTTGGGACAGCCCTTTGAAGCTTTCTTT	TRBV5-1	TRBJ1-1	many	NA
CASSYTFF	TGTGCCAGCAGTTACACCTTCTTC	TRBV6-5	TRBJ2-1	NA	NA
CASSWTTGYNEQFF	TGCGCCAGCAGCTGGACGACAGGGTACAATGAGCAGTTCTTC	TRBV5-1	TRBJ2-1	many	TRBD1
CCARVPWAAEQGDGYTF	TGCTGTGCTAGAGTACCTTGGGCCGCCGAACAGGGGGATGGCTACACCTTC	TRBV20-1	TRBJ1-2	NA	TRBD1
CSASPTGVSSYNEQFF	TGCAGTGCTAGCCCGACAGGGGTTAGCTCCTACAATGAGCAGTTCTTC	TRBV20-1	TRBJ2-1	few	TRBD1
CSAPRDSRYNEQFF	TGCAGTGCGCCCCGGGACAGTCGGTACAATGAGCAGTTCTTC	TRBV20-1	TRBJ2-1	few	TRBD1
CASSDNTSPGNEQFF	TGTGCCAGCAGTGACAATACTAGCCCGGGAAATGAGCAGTTCTTC	TRBV6-4	TRBJ2-1	many	NA
CASSVDLGQPLGNIQYF	TGTGCCAGCAGCGTAGATCTTGGACAACCGCTGGGGAACATTCAGTACTTC	TRBV9	TRBJ2-4	few	NA
CASSLDRERGEQFF	TGCGCCAGCAGCCTAGACAGGGAACGGGGTGAGCAGTTCTTC	TRBV10-1	TRBJ2-1	few	TRBD1
CASSADSGRNTEAFF	TGTGCCAGCAGCGCAGATAGCGGGCGGAACACTGAAGCTTTCTTT	TRBV7-2	TRBJ1-1	few	NA
CASSEGTVSTDTQYF	TGCGCCAGCAGCGAAGGGACAGTTAGCACAGATACGCAGTATTTT	TRBV5-1	TRBJ2-3	few	TRBD1
CSAIAGRRDTQYF	TGCAGTGCTATAGCGGGCCGAAGGGATACGCAGTATTTT	TRBV20-1	TRBJ2-3	many	TRBD2
CASSPRWSSGNTIYF	TGTGCCAGCAGCCCGCGGTGGAGCTCTGGAAACACCATATATTTT	TRBV5-5	TRBJ1-3	many	NA
CASSLATVSNTEAFF	TGTGCCAGCAGCTTAGCTACGGTCAGCAACACTGAAGCTTTCTTT	TRBV11-2	TRBJ1-1	few	NA
CASSPRFAGELFF	TGCGCCAGCAGTCCAAGGTTCGCCGGGGAGCTGTTTTTT	TRBV4-3	TRBJ2-2	few	NA
CSARVPAGRTDTQYF	TGCAGTGCTAGAGTTCCAGCGGGGCGCACAGATACGCAGTATTTT	TRBV20-1	TRBJ2-3	many	TRBD2
CATRQTEEKSQPQHF	TGTGCCACCCGACAGACAGAGGAGAAAAGTCAGCCCCAGCATTTT	TRBV10-3	TRBJ1-5	many	NA
CASSHNLGNTEAFF	TGTGCCAGCAGTCACAATTTGGGGAACACTGAAGCTTTCTTT	TRBV6-2/TRBV6-3	TRBJ1-1	few	NA
CSVDPGEGIYTF	TGCAGCGTAGATCCCGGGGAGGGGATCTACACCTTC	TRBV29-1	TRBJ1-2	many	NA
CSARRRMIVTKNIQYF	TGCAGTGCTAGAAGGCGGATGATTGTGACCAAAAACATTCAGTACTTC	TRBV20-1	TRBJ2-4	NA	NA
CASSYLHREQYF	TGTGCCAGCAGTTACTTGCATCGAGAGCAGTACTTC	TRBV6-5	TRBJ2-7	many	NA
CASSPQGFTYNEQFF	TGTGCCAGCAGTCCCCAGGGGTTCACATACAATGAGCAGTTCTTC	TRBV28	TRBJ2-1	few	NA